Presented here are 25 T cell receptor beta chains from one specimen sequenced in a study of cytomegalovirus exposure and HLA in healthy donors. Only in-frame clones appear in the TCRdb table, and some are missing; sequencing was by immunoSEQ multiplex PCR. The sample consists of about 200,000 clones, about 84% of them appearing once. Specimen: PBMCs. These receptors all stem from a woman younger than 30 in good health and CMV-seronegative.

The chain recombines TRBV18 with TRBJ2-7; D might be TRBD1 (6 bases). The CDR3 sequence is 17 residues long. Germline values: CDR1 KGHSH, CDR2 LQKENI. The germline V and J ends were trimmed by 1 base and 0 bases, with 16 bases remaining between them. The CDR3 DNA reads as TGTGCCAGCTCACCACTTCGGACAGCTGAACCCTCCTACGAGCAGTACTTC. It codes for CASSPLRTAEPSYEQYF. Full variable domain (rest looked up from reference TRBV18 and TRBJ2-7): NAGVMQNPRHLVRRRGQEARLRCSPMKGHSHVYWYRQLPEEGLKFMVYLQKENIIDESGMPKERFSAEFPKEGPSILRIQQVVRGDSAAYFCASSPLRTAEPSYEQYFGPGTRLTVT.

The V gene is TRBV5-1, the J gene TRBJ2-1; D not resolved. V lost 3 bases to trimming and J lost 4 bases, with 5 bases between them. Germline loops: CDR1 SGHRS, CDR2 YFSETQ. The CDR3 loop spans 12 amino acids. The CDR3 protein is CASSYNYNEQFF. In DNA form, the CDR3 reads TGCGCCAGCAGCTACAATTACAATGAGCAGTTCTTC.

This sequence joins TRBV9 and TRBJ2-1; 7 bases are a match to TRBD1. The length of the CDR3 is 15 residues. Germline V gene lookup returns CDR1 SGDLS and CDR2 YYNGEE. V lost 2 bases, J lost 7 bases, and 9 bases stayed unmatched. The CDR3 region is CASSVTGVQGNEQFF. The CDR3 DNA reads TGTGCCAGCAGCGTCACAGGGGTCCAAGGGAATGAGCAGTTCTTC. The whole variable domain, filled in from reference TRBV9 and TRBJ2-1, reads DSGVTQTPKHLITATGQRVTLRCSPRSGDLSVYWYQQSLDQGLQFLIQYYNGEERAKGNILERFSAQQFPDLHSELNLSSLELGDSALYFCASSVTGVQGNEQFFGPGTRLTVL.

The V gene is TRBV2, the J gene TRBJ2-7; D call uncertain. The germline V and J ends were trimmed by 8 bases and 4 bases, with 15 bases remaining between them. The CDR3 totals 13 residues. Germline assignment: CDR1 SNHLY and CDR2 FYNNEI. The CDR3 here is CASRQASIYEQYF. In DNA form, the CDR3 reads TGTGCCAGCCGCCAGGCGTCGATTTACGAGCAGTACTTC.

In its sample, this clone was seen a few times. The genes are TRBV25-1 and TRBJ1-2; weak D call: TRBD1 (6 bases). Germline V gene lookup returns CDR1 MGHDK and CDR2 SYGVNS. V lost 7 bases and J 3 bases, leaving 9 bases between the germline ends. CDR3 length: 12 amino acids. The CDR3 loop reads CASMRQDYGYTF. The CDR3 DNA is TGTGCCAGCATGAGACAGGACTATGGCTACACCTTC.

The chain combines TRBV10-1 with TRBJ2-3; 13 bases match TRBD2. With V trimmed by 5 bases and J by 9 bases, 8 bases remained unmatched. The germline gives CDR1 WNHNN, CDR2 SYGVQD (reference sequence). The CDR3 sequence is 15 residues long. The CDR3 loop is CASSSTSGRAMTQYF. As DNA, the CDR3 is TGCGCCAGCAGTTCTACTAGCGGGAGGGCCATGACGCAGTATTTT.

The V and J genes are TRBV19 and TRBJ2-5; 8 nucleotides line up with TRBD1. Unmatched junction bases numbered 6, after V lost 5 bases and J lost 1 base. The V gene's germline CDR1 is LNHDA and CDR2 SQIVND (reference sequence). There are 15 residues in the CDR3. The CDR3 sequence: CASSARQGSQETQYF. The CDR3 DNA reads as TGTGCCAGTAGTGCCCGACAGGGGAGCCAAGAGACCCAGTACTTC.

This sequence joins TRBV7-2 and TRBJ2-7; TRBD2 is a possible D gene (6 bases). This CDR3 is 15 amino acids long. CDR1 and CDR2 (germline): SGHTA, FQGNSA. V was shortened by 6 bases and J by 2 bases, with 17 bases between the two germline ends. CDR3 sequence: CASSRPPGLTYEQYF. CDR3 coding DNA: TGTGCCAGCAGTCGACCTCCGGGACTTACCTACGAGCAGTACTTC.

V usage is TRBV7-2 and J usage is TRBJ2-7, with D maybe TRBD2 (5 bases). CDR1 SGHTA and CDR2 FQGNSA come from the germline V gene. V gave up 0 bases and J gave up 6 bases, with 18 bases separating them. This CDR3 region has 16 residues. This CDR3 is CASSLAWQDLDSEQYF. The CDR3 bases are TGTGCCAGCAGCTTAGCGTGGCAGGACCTGGACTCCGAGCAGTACTTC.

This chain links TRBV4-2 with TRBJ1-1; the D is unclear. The V and J ends lost 1 base and 0 bases respectively, with 6 bases between them. The CDR3 sequence is 14 residues long. Germline lookup yields CDR1 LGHNA and CDR2 YNFKEQ. CDR3 sequence: CASSQAGVNTEAFF. The CDR3 DNA is TGTGCCAGCAGCCAAGCCGGAGTGAACACTGAAGCTTTCTTT.

This chain links TRBV4-1 with TRBJ2-1; 11 nucleotides line up with TRBD2. V lost 0 bases to trimming and J lost 6 bases; unmatched junction nucleotides: 10. The germline CDR1 and CDR2 sequences are MGHRA and YSYEKL. The CDR3 contains 18 residues. CDR3: CASSQETIGTSGFNEQFF. The CDR3 DNA sequence: TGCGCCAGCAGCCAAGAGACGATCGGGACTAGCGGTTTCAATGAGCAGTTCTTC.

This chain links TRBV5-1 with TRBJ1-5; TRBD1 aligns across 8 bases. The CDR3 sequence is 14 residues long. The V and J ends lost 4 bases and 4 bases, in that order; junction bases with no gene match: 4. Germline V gives CDR1 SGHRS, CDR2 YFSETQ. CDR3 sequence (DNA): TGCGCCAGCAGCGAGGGACAGGTAAATCAGCCCCAGCATTTT. It codes for CASSEGQVNQPQHF.

The chain joins TRBV5-1 to TRBJ2-3; TRBD2 agrees at 11 bases. This CDR3 contains 17 residues. V was clipped by 4 bases and J by 2 bases; unmatched bases: 9. Germline V CDR1 and CDR2: SGHRS, YFSETQ. CDR3 sequence: CASSDILLAGATDTQYF. The CDR3 nucleotides read TGCGCCAGCAGCGATATACTACTAGCGGGGGCCACAGATACGCAGTATTTT.

Here the CDR3 reads CASRPDRDNQPQHF. The CDR3 region has the DNA TGTGCCAGTAGACCTGACAGGGATAATCAGCCCCAGCATTTT. The rearrangement joins TRBV19 to TRBJ1-5; 7 bases match TRBD1. With V trimmed by 6 bases and J by 4 bases, 6 bases remained unmatched. Germline CDR1 reads LNHDA; CDR2 reads SQIVND (reference sequence). The CDR3 spans 14 residues.

The rearrangement links TRBV18 to TRBJ2-1; perhaps TRBD1 as D (7 bases). The V and J ends lost 3 bases and 9 bases respectively, with 24 bases between them. The germline V gene encodes CDR1 KGHSH and CDR2 LQKENI. The CDR3 consists of 17 residues. The DNA of the CDR3 is TGTGCCAGCTCACCCCCACAAGGGGGCAGGGGGGTTGCTGAGCAGTTCTTC. Translating gives CASSPPQGGRGVAEQFF.

The CDR3 loop reads CASGLTANTEAFF. The CDR3, as DNA: TGTGCTAGTGGTTTGACAGCCAACACTGAAGCTTTCTTT. The rearrangement joins TRBV12-5 to TRBJ1-1; D gene unclear. V gave up 2 bases and J gave up 2 bases, with 6 bases separating them. This CDR3 is 13 amino acids long. Germline values: CDR1 LGHNT, CDR2 FRNRAP.

V is TRBV19 and J is TRBJ1-3, with D possibly matching TRBD1 (6 bases). The CDR3 is 15 amino acids. Germline CDR1 and CDR2: LNHDA and SQIVND (reference sequence). V dropped 5 bases and J dropped 0 bases, with 11 bases sitting between them. The CDR3 sequence: CASSVGQYSGNTIYF. The CDR3 DNA follows: TGTGCCAGTAGTGTCGGACAGTACTCTGGAAACACCATATATTTT.

A word on this clone: Mismatch with germline at one junction end may stem from a read error. The V and J genes are TRBV2 and TRBJ2-7; D may be TRBD2 (6 bases). Germline V gives CDR1 SNHLY, CDR2 FYNNEI. CDR3 size: 12 residues. CDR3 sequence (DNA): TGTGCCAGCAGTGAGAGGGCGGGATCCTGGGACTTC. Its protein is CASSERAGSWDF.

The V gene is TRBV9, the J gene TRBJ2-6; D perhaps matches TRBD1 (5 bases). From germline, CDR1 is SGDLS and CDR2 YYNGEE. CDR3 size: 17 residues. V lost 0 bases, J lost 2 bases, and 12 bases lay in between. The CDR3 DNA reads as TGTGCCAGCAGCGTAGAGGCAACAGGTACTGGGGCCAACGTCCTGACTTTC. Encoded protein: CASSVEATGTGANVLTF.

V is TRBV19 and J is TRBJ1-5; tentatively, D is TRBD1 (5 bases). V was shortened by 3 bases and J by 2 bases, with 17 bases between the two germline ends. CDR1 and CDR2 (germline): LNHDA, SQIVND (reference sequence). This CDR3 region has 17 residues. CDR3 DNA: TGTGCCAGTAGTATTGACGGGGGGGTAGGGGGCAATCAGCCCCAGCATTTT. It translates to CASSIDGGVGGNQPQHF. The whole variable domain, filled in from reference TRBV19 and TRBJ1-5, reads DGGITQSPKYLFRKEGQNVTLSCEQNLNHDAMYWYRQDPGQGLRLIYYSQIVNDFQKGDIAEGYSVSREKKESFPLTVTSAQKNPTAFYLCASSIDGGVGGNQPQHFGDGTRLSIL.

The rearrangement uses TRBV30 and TRBJ1-1; D ambiguous. The V end lost 0 bases, the J end lost 0 bases, and 5 bases lay between the germline ends. Germline loops: CDR1 GTSNPN, CDR2 SVGIG (reference sequence). This CDR3 comprises 13 residues. CDR3 coding DNA: TGTGCCTGGAGTGTAGAGGTGAACACTGAAGCTTTCTTT. Protein product: CAWSVEVNTEAFF.

The rearrangement joins TRBV9 to TRBJ2-2; TRBD1 matches 8 bases. V dropped 1 base and J dropped 6; count of bases not matched to a gene: 11. Germline V gene sequence: CDR1 SGDLS, CDR2 YYNGEE. The CDR3 length is 17 residues. The CDR3 is CASSVQIGDRGSGELFF. In nucleotides, the CDR3 is TGTGCCAGCAGCGTACAAATAGGCGACAGGGGATCCGGGGAGCTGTTTTTT.

The rearrangement uses TRBV4-1 and TRBJ1-5; D remains ambiguous. The V gene lost 4 bases and the J gene lost 2 bases, with 18 bases spanning the gap. Germline CDR1 MGHRA, CDR2 YSYEKL. The CDR3 is made up of 17 amino acids. CDR3 bases: TGCGCCAGCAGCCGAAGAGTCTGGAGGGATGGCAATCAGCCCCAGCATTTT. This sequence encodes CASSRRVWRDGNQPQHF.

This clone was detected only once. This sequence joins TRBV10-3 and TRBJ1-1; D gene uncertain. The CDR3 spans 16 residues. Germline values: CDR1 ENHRY, CDR2 SYGVKD. The V end lost 4 bases, the J end lost 2 bases, and 17 bases lay between the germline ends. In nucleotides, the CDR3 is TGTGCCATCAGTGCGGGGTCCGCACTCAGAAACACTGAAGCTTTCTTT. This gives the protein CAISAGSALRNTEAFF.

This clone is a singleton in its sample. In nucleotides, the CDR3 is TGTGCCAGCAGCCACGGGGCTCACAGGGGTTCCGGGGAGCTGTTTTTT. It yields the protein CASSHGAHRGSGELFF. This rearrangement joins TRBV7-2 to TRBJ2-2; TRBD1 matches at 7 bases. Unmatched junction bases numbered 12, after V lost 5 bases and J lost 6 bases. The CDR3 is 16 amino acids. CDR1 and CDR2 from the germline V gene are SGHTA and FQGNSA.